The 4 T cell receptor beta chains given below trace back to one sample, sequenced in a study of T cells after yellow fever vaccination. TCRdb reanalysed the 5' RACE reads using MiXCR and keeps one entry per CDR3 protein. The sample includes hundreds of thousands of distinct CDR3 sequences, about 13% of them seen just once. This specimen was PBMCs, taken on the day of the yellow fever booster vaccination. The source of these receptors is a man aged 25-45 years who received the YFV17D yellow fever vaccine.

This chain connects TRBV7-2 to TRBJ2-7; D tentatively fits TRBD1 or TRBD2 (5 bases each). Germline V CDR1 and CDR2: SGHTA, FQGNSA. There are 14 residues in the CDR3. The V end lost 6 bases, the J end lost 5 bases, and 17 bases lay between the germline ends. DNA of the CDR3: TGTGCCAGCAGTTCAGACGGGGCTTACCACGAGCAGTACTTC. Translation gives CASSSDGAYHEQYF.

This clonotype was seen at least ten times. The chain uses TRBV7-8 and TRBJ2-7; 8 bases are a match to TRBD1. CDR1 SGHVS and CDR2 FQNEAQ come from the germline V gene. This CDR3 has 14 amino acids. Trimming took 6 bases from V and 4 from J; bases not matched to a gene: 8. The CDR3 nucleotides are TGTGCCAGCAGTTACAATACAGGGGGATACGAGCAGTACTTC. As protein: CASSYNTGGYEQYF.

This clonotype was seen a handful of times. This chain connects TRBV20-1 to TRBJ1-4; TRBD1 is a possible D gene (5 bases). CDR1 and CDR2 from the germline V gene are DFQATT and SNEGSKA (reference sequence). Trimming removed 2 bases from V and 7 bases from J, with 11 bases in between. The CDR3 loop spans 13 amino acids. Here the CDR3 reads CSARFQGGEKLFF. CDR3 nucleotide sequence: TGCAGTGCTAGATTTCAGGGTGGTGAAAAACTGTTTTTT.

The sample holds many counts of this clonotype. This chain connects TRBV7-9 to TRBJ2-5, with D perhaps TRBD2 (6 bases). The V gene's germline CDR1 is SEHNR and CDR2 FQNEAQ (reference sequence). CDR3 size: 14 residues. The V end was cut by 1 base, the J end by 5 bases, with 11 bases between. CDR3 region: CASSLVGGSETQYF. The CDR3 DNA reads TGTGCCAGCAGCTTAGTCGGGGGATCGGAGACCCAGTACTTC.